Below, one T cell receptor (beta chain) is given with its context. This entry comes from a study of cytomegalovirus exposure and HLA in healthy donors. The germline V gene encodes CDR1 SGDLS and CDR2 YYNGEE. The trim removed 4 bases at V and 0 bases at J, leaving 4 bases unmatched. The CDR3 runs to 16 residues. Primers for the PCR totalled 60 Vbeta and 13 Jbeta. Generated by immunoSEQ multiplex PCR, the TCRdb table keeps only in-frame clones and is missing some. The data show roughly 120,000 clones, approximately 80% seen once. The receptor's source is a man aged 30 to 45 in good health and CMV-seronegative. The genes are TRBV9 and TRBJ2-3; 11 bases match TRBD2. Sequences were obtained from PBMCs. DNA for the CDR3: TGTGCCAGCAGCTCCCGACTAGCGGGGAGCACAGATACGCAGTATTTT. It encodes CASSSRLAGSTDTQYF.